This T cell receptor beta chain was observed in a study of lymphopenia after photon versus proton radiotherapy. Measured with immunoSEQ multiplex PCR; TCRdb has only the in-frame clones, and not every one. The table has roughly 30,000 clones, around 81% seen once; the top ten hold approximately 29%. Trimming left V 5 bases short and J 1 base short, with 14 bases between. The length of the CDR3 is 15 residues. CDR1 SGHNT and CDR2 YENEEA come from the germline V gene. In regard to this clone: Its specificity is unknown.

Regarding the study as a whole: Larger post-nadir TCR diversity loss correlated inversely with survival in deceased patients.

The chain is built from TRBV11-3 and TRBJ2-5, with a tentative D call TRBD1 (6 bases). The specimen was peripheral blood, collected from a patient treated with photon-based radiotherapy. This TCR was recovered from a middle-aged man with gastric cancer. The DNA of the CDR3 is TGTGCCAGCAGCACCAGAACGGACAGCCAAGAGACCCAGTACTTC. This encodes CASSTRTDSQETQYF.